This T cell receptor beta chain was profiled in a study of neurological immune-mediated disorders. Synthesis of cDNA was carried out by template-switch 5'RACE. The reaction used 10-nucleotide random UMIs. The authors obtained over 200 million TCR-beta sequences from 15-18 subjects per sequencing run. TCRdb fed the 5' RACE reads into MiXCR, producing one record per CDR3 protein. The table lists about 59,000 distinct CDR3 sequences, around 24% of them singletons. As for time point: technical triplicate 2. The unsorted libraries were produced from 2 million PBMCs held at -80 C. V lost 0 bases and J lost 6; bases outside the gene matches: 6. The CDR3 consists of 15 residues. Per germline, CDR1 DFQATT and CDR2 SNEGSKA (reference sequence). The sample holds many counts of this clonotype. Its antigen is not known. Findings and caveats of the study: In HTLV-1-associated myelopathy, TCR clonal expansion was greatest, whereas multiple sclerosis had the least, falling below healthy controls.

This chain joins TRBV20-1 and TRBJ2-2, with 8 nucleotides matching TRBD1. This TCR was recovered from a man in his sixties with HTLV-1-associated myelopathy (HAM/TSP). The sample comprised PBMCs. CDR3: CSARDRQGNPGELFF. In DNA form, the CDR3 reads TGCAGTGCTAGAGACAGACAGGGGAATCCCGGGGAGCTGTTTTTT.